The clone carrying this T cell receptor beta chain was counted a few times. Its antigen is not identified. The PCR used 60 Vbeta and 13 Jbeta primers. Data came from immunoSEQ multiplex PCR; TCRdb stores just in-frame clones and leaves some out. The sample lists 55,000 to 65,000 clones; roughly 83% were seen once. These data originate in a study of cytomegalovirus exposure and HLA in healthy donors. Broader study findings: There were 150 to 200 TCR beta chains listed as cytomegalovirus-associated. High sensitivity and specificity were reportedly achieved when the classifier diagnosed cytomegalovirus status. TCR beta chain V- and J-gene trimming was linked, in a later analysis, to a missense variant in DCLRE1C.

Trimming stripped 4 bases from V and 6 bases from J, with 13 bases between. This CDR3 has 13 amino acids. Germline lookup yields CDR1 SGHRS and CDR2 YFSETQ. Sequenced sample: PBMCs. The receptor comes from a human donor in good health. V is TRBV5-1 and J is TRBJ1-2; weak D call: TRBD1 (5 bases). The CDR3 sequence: CASSPELGDGYTF. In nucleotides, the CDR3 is TGCGCCAGCAGCCCGGAATTAGGGGATGGCTACACCTTC.